Listed here are 17 T cell receptor beta chains from one sample, sequenced in a study of blood T cells in healthy people across ages. Through a sample-barcoded 5' primer and a J-beta primer mix, a second PCR was run for roughly 6 to 12 cycles. TCRdb re-called the 5' RACE reads through MiXCR, storing one row per CDR3 protein. The data hold 550,000 to 800,000 distinct CDR3 sequences, with roughly 32% observed a single time. The sample consisted of blood. Receptor source: a woman of 80 years or more in good health.

The V and J genes are TRBV7-2 and TRBJ1-5; TRBD1 is a possible D gene (5 bases). CDR1 and CDR2 (germline): SGHTA, FQGNSA. Deletions cut 4 bases from V and 6 bases from J, with 10 bases between. CDR3 length: 13 residues. Here the CDR3 DNA reads TGTGCCAGCAGCTCCGGGGGGGTTCAGCCCCAGCATTTT. Residues: CASSSGGVQPQHF.

This clonotype was seen ten or more times. The rearrangement uses TRBV7-2 and TRBJ2-7, with 8 bases identical to TRBD1. Germline V gene data show CDR1 as SGHTA and CDR2 as FQGNSA. With V trimmed by 4 bases and J by 7 bases, 6 bases remained unmatched. The CDR3 contains 13 residues. CDR3: CASSSRTGQEQYF. The CDR3 DNA follows: TGTGCCAGCAGCTCACGGACAGGGCAAGAGCAGTACTTC.

This clonotype was seen more than once but under ten times. This chain links TRBV20-1 with TRBJ1-1; TRBD1 might be the D (5 bases). Per the germline V gene, CDR1 is DFQATT and CDR2 is SNEGSKA (reference sequence). V lost 0 bases, J lost 1 base, and 18 bases lay in between. The CDR3 length is 17 residues. The CDR3 sequence is CSARDRTRAISNTEAFF. CDR3 in DNA: TGCAGTGCTAGAGATCGGACCAGGGCAATCTCGAACACTGAAGCTTTCTTT.

This sequence joins TRBV5-1 and TRBJ2-5; the D gene could be TRBD1 or TRBD2 (5 bases each). The CDR3 is 13 residues long. Deletions cut 0 bases from V and 12 bases from J, with 15 bases between. From germline, CDR1 is SGHRS and CDR2 YFSETQ. DNA for the CDR3: TGCGCCAGCAGCTTGGGAGGGGATAGGGGAGAGTACTTC. The encoded protein is CASSLGGDRGEYF.

There are many counts of this clonotype. The chain uses TRBV7-2 and TRBJ2-3; D perhaps matches TRBD1 (6 bases). CDR1 SGHTA and CDR2 FQGNSA come from the germline V gene. This CDR3 contains 16 residues. Trimming removed 1 base at V and 0 bases at J, with 11 bases between. The CDR3 nucleotides read TGTGCCAGCAGCTTAGTTAAAGGGGGTAGCACAGATACGCAGTATTTT. Translation: CASSLVKGGSTDTQYF.

The J gene is TRBJ2-1, the V gene TRBV24-1; 8 positions match TRBD2. CDR3 length equals 13 residues. Germline V CDR1 and CDR2: KGHDR, SFDVKD. V gave up 7 bases and J gave up 6 bases; unmatched junction bases: 4. CDR3 amino acids: CATRRGAGNEQFF. The CDR3 DNA is TGTGCCACCAGGCGGGGGGCCGGCAATGAGCAGTTCTTC.

The rearrangement joins TRBV4-2 to TRBJ2-1; 10 bases are shared with TRBD2. Germline CDR1 is LGHNA and CDR2 is YNFKEQ. V dropped 1 base and J dropped 2; count of bases not matched to a gene: 5. This CDR3 has 17 residues. CDR3 DNA: TGTGCCAGCAGCCAAGGTGAAGCGGGGGGGCCCTACAATGAGCAGTTCTTC. Translated: CASSQGEAGGPYNEQFF.

In regard to this clonotype: A read error may be the cause here, since a much bigger clone is one base away. The chain employs TRBV20-1 and TRBJ1-1, with TRBD1 identical over 10 bases. The V gene's germline CDR1 is DFQATT and CDR2 SNEGSKA (reference sequence). V lost 8 bases and J lost 6; bases outside the gene matches: 9. This CDR3 comprises 13 residues. The CDR3 nucleotides read TGCAGTATTACTGGGACAGGGGTCGCTGAAGCTTTCTTT. It codes for CSITGTGVAEAFF.

This chain uses TRBV6-2 or TRBV6-3 with TRBJ2-3; tentatively, D is TRBD2 (5 bases). With 0 bases removed from V and 9 bases from J, the gap between germline ends came to 19 bases. There are 16 residues in the CDR3. Germline lookup yields CDR1 MNHEY and CDR2 SVGEGT. The CDR3 coding sequence is TGTGCCAGCAGTTACTCGTACGAAGAGGGTCGTACAACGCAGTATTTT. Translating it yields CASSYSYEEGRTTQYF.

There are many counts of this clonotype. This rearrangement joins TRBV7-3 to TRBJ2-5; weak D call: TRBD2 (6 bases). Trimming removed 0 bases from V and 7 bases from J, with 9 bases in between. This CDR3 has 13 amino acids. Per the germline V gene, CDR1 is SGHTA and CDR2 is FQGTGA. CDR3 sequence: CASSLTREGTQYF. CDR3 nucleotides: TGTGCCAGCAGCTTAACGCGGGAAGGGACCCAGTACTTC.

This chain links TRBV15 with TRBJ1-1; D uncertain. V lost 2 bases and J lost 1, with 5 bases in between. CDR1 and CDR2 from the germline V gene are LNHNV and YYDKDF (reference sequence). This CDR3 comprises 13 residues. The CDR3 here is CATSRRGNTEAFF. The CDR3 DNA reads as TGTGCCACCAGCAGACGAGGGAACACTGAAGCTTTCTTT.

As for this clonotype: It is likely a read error, because the conserved phenylalanine at the end of the CDR3 is missing. The genes are TRBV5-1 and TRBJ1-2, with 8 bases lining up with TRBD1. From germline, CDR1 is SGHRS and CDR2 YFSETQ. The CDR3 is made up of 18 amino acids. The J segment lost 3 bases and the V segment lost 1 base, leaving 14 bases of the junction unmatched. CDR3 bases: TGCGCCAGCAGCTTGCACGGCGCGGTACAGGGGGACGACTATGGCTACACCCTC. This translates into CASSLHGAVQGDDYGYTL.

This clonotype was observed many times. The chain combines TRBV29-1 with TRBJ2-3; D gene unclear. The V end was cut by 3 bases, the J end by 3 bases, with 10 bases between. This CDR3 is built from 13 residues. Germline values: CDR1 SQVTM, CDR2 ANQGSEA. Here the CDR3 reads CSVDRRTTDTQYF. The CDR3 DNA is TGCAGCGTTGATCGACGGACGACAGATACGCAGTATTTT.

The rearrangement links TRBV5-1 to TRBJ2-7; 9 bases agree with TRBD1. Germline trimming cut 7 bases from V and 4 bases from J; bases unmatched to any gene: 6. Per germline, CDR1 SGHRS and CDR2 YFSETQ. The CDR3 consists of 13 residues. CDR3 sequence (DNA): TGCGCCAGCGGAGCGGGACAGGGATACGAGCAGTACTTC. Translated: CASGAGQGYEQYF.

The genes are TRBV19 and TRBJ2-7; 8 bases are a match to TRBD1. V lost 5 bases to trimming and J lost 9 bases; unmatched junction nucleotides: 12. Looked up from germline, CDR1 is LNHDA and CDR2 is SQIVND (reference sequence). The CDR3 sequence is 14 residues long. The CDR3 spells CASSQPGQENGQYF. CDR3 DNA: TGTGCCAGTAGTCAACCGGGACAGGAGAATGGGCAGTACTTC. The variable domain in full, with the rest retrieved from reference TRBV19 and TRBJ2-7, is DGGITQSPKYLFRKEGQNVTLSCEQNLNHDAMYWYRQDPGQGLRLIYYSQIVNDFQKGDIAEGYSVSREKKESFPLTVTSAQKNPTAFYLCASSQPGQENGQYFGPGTRLTVT.

This clonotype has a count of ten or more. The J gene is TRBJ2-5, the V gene TRBV20-1; D might be TRBD1 or TRBD2, each matching 5 bases. CDR1 and CDR2 from the germline V gene are DFQATT and SNEGSKA (reference sequence). CDR3 length: 16 amino acids. V was trimmed by 3 bases and J by 5 bases, leaving 22 bases between them. The DNA for the CDR3 is TGCAGTGCTAGTCCACCTCCGGGACCGGCGAAGGAGACCCAGTACTTC. Its protein product is CSASPPPGPAKETQYF.

Comments on this clonotype: This sequence may be a read error, since a much larger clone differs from it by one base. This sequence joins TRBV5-1 and TRBJ2-5; D is ambiguous. Trimming shortened V by 2 bases and J by 1 base, and 6 bases separated the two germline ends. The CDR3 contains 13 residues. Per germline, CDR1 SGHRS and CDR2 YFSETQ. The CDR3 region is CASSFSSQETQYF. The CDR3 nucleotides are TGCGCCAGCAGCTTTAGCAGCCAAGAGACCCAGTACTTC.